The 10 T cell receptor beta chains given below trace back to one sample, sequenced in a study of cytotoxic CD8 clonotypes in ibrutinib-treated CLL. Generated by immunoSEQ multiplex PCR, the TCRdb table keeps only in-frame clones and is missing some. The sample shows 110,000 to 150,000 clones, about three quarters of them seen only once. Here the sequenced sample was PBMCs, taken after 24 months of ibrutinib treatment. Receptors were obtained from a human donor with chronic lymphocytic leukemia.

The rearrangement links TRBV28 to TRBJ1-2, with D uncertain. V was trimmed by 3 bases and J by 0 bases, leaving 8 bases between them. The CDR3 spans 14 residues. Per germline, CDR1 MDHEN and CDR2 SYDVKM. CDR3: CASSFAASNYGYTF. The CDR3 bases are TGTGCCAGCAGTTTCGCAGCTTCTAACTATGGCTACACCTTC.

The chain combines TRBV10-3 with TRBJ1-1; D possibly corresponds to TRBD1 (5 bases). The V end lost 6 bases, the J end lost 2 bases, and 13 bases lay between the germline ends. Per the germline V gene, CDR1 is ENHRY and CDR2 is SYGVKD. CDR3 length: 14 amino acids. Here the CDR3 DNA reads TGTGCCATCAGAGAGGGGAGGCTAAACACTGAAGCTTTCTTT. As protein: CAIREGRLNTEAFF.

The chain carries TRBV5-1 and TRBJ2-3; a possible D gene is TRBD2 (6 bases). The V gene's germline CDR1 is SGHRS and CDR2 YFSETQ. This CDR3 is 15 amino acids long. The V gene lost 0 bases and the J gene lost 3 bases, with 11 bases spanning the gap. CDR3 bases: TGCGCCAGCAGCTTGGACGGGGGTTGGACAGATACGCAGTATTTT. As protein: CASSLDGGWTDTQYF.

This chain connects TRBV30 to TRBJ2-3; perhaps TRBD1 as D (6 bases). The CDR3 has 15 residues. Per germline, CDR1 GTSNPN and CDR2 SVGIG (reference sequence). Trimming cost V 3 bases and J 0 bases, with 13 bases left between them. The CDR3 nucleotides read TGTGCCTGGAGAGCACCGGGACAAAGCACAGATACGCAGTATTTT. Its protein is CAWRAPGQSTDTQYF.

The chain links TRBV7-9 to TRBJ1-5; weak D call: TRBD1 (6 bases). The V end lost 3 bases, the J end lost 1 base, and 7 bases lay between the germline ends. Germline CDR1 reads SEHNR; CDR2 reads FQNEAQ (reference sequence). The CDR3 extends over 14 amino acids. DNA of the CDR3: TGTGCCAGCAGCTTGAGGGGGAGCAATCAGCCCCAGCATTTT. This gives the protein CASSLRGSNQPQHF.

The chain links TRBV23-1 to TRBJ2-7; the D gene could be TRBD1 or TRBD2 (6 bases each). TRBV23-1 is marked as an open reading frame, function uncertain. This CDR3 contains 12 residues. The V and J ends lost 8 bases and 6 bases respectively, with 14 bases between them. The CDR3 sequence is CASPGRDTEQYF. The DNA for the CDR3 is TGCGCCAGCCCGGGGCGGGACACCGAGCAGTACTTC.

The chain employs TRBV7-3 and TRBJ2-5; D might be TRBD1 or TRBD2, each matching 5 bases. V lost 5 bases, J lost 4 bases, and 17 bases lay in between. The CDR3 sequence is 15 residues long. CDR1 SGHTA and CDR2 FQGTGA come from the germline V gene. The DNA of the CDR3 is TGTGCCAGCAGCCTCTCCGGGGCCCAGGGAGAGACCCAGTACTTC. It codes for CASSLSGAQGETQYF.

This sequence joins TRBV7-2 and TRBJ1-4, with TRBD1 identical over 7 bases. The CDR3 has 14 residues. Losses at the gene ends were 5 bases for V and 5 bases for J; bases not matched to a gene: 5. Looked up from germline, CDR1 is SGHTA and CDR2 is FQGNSA. The CDR3 loop reads CASSREGANEKLFF. CDR3 sequence (DNA): TGTGCCAGCAGCAGAGAGGGGGCGAATGAAAAACTGTTTTTT.

The chain recombines TRBV27 with TRBJ2-7; TRBD1 matches at 8 bases. Germline CDR1 MNHEY, CDR2 SMNVEV (reference sequence). Losses at the gene ends were 5 bases for V and 4 bases for J; bases not matched to a gene: 7. The CDR3 contains 14 residues. The CDR3 bases are TGTGCCAGCAGTAAGCAGGGGGCGTGGTACGAGCAGTACTTC. It codes for CASSKQGAWYEQYF.

This chain joins TRBV7-9 and TRBJ2-3; D might be TRBD1 or TRBD2, each matching 5 bases. V was cut by 5 bases and J by 8 bases, with 20 bases left in between. Germline CDR1 reads SEHNR; CDR2 reads FQNEAQ (reference sequence). This CDR3 has 15 amino acids. DNA for the CDR3: TGTGCCAGCAGCGGCACCGGGACCCCTGGGACTACGCAGTATTTT. It yields the protein CASSGTGTPGTTQYF.